This TCR beta chain derives from a study of cytotoxic CD8 clonotypes in ibrutinib-treated CLL. At the level of the study: Specimens for response were gathered following a median 12 months of therapy, spanning 6 to 36.

Using immunoSEQ multiplex PCR, the repertoire was profiled, and TCRdb retains in-frame clones only, with some absent. This sample has some 350,000 clones; 60% to 80% occur once, and the top ten carry just under 6.5%. CDR3 length: 13 residues. Germline CDR1 reads SGHTA; CDR2 reads FQGNSA. The germline V and J ends were trimmed by 2 bases and 5 bases, with 10 bases remaining between them. As to this clone: Its antigen is unknown.

Study-wide points: Private clonotypes, not public ones, expanded at ibrutinib response.

Genomic DNA in a quantity of approximately 1.8 micrograms was derived from cryopreserved PBMCs for TCR beta libraries. The sample was PBMCs, taken after 36 months of ibrutinib treatment. This sequence was found in a human donor with chronic lymphocytic leukemia. V gene TRBV7-2 combines with J gene TRBJ2-7, with D uncertain. This chain's CDR3 is CASSLSRAHEQYF. In nucleotides, the CDR3 is TGTGCCAGCAGCTTAAGCCGGGCCCACGAGCAGTACTTC. The full variable domain, in which reference TRBV7-2 and TRBJ2-7 provide the parts outside the CDR3, is GAGVSQSPSNKVTEKGKDVELRCDPISGHTALYWYRQSLGQGLEFLIYFQGNSAPDKSGLPSDRFSAERTGGSVSTLTIQRTQQEDSAVYLCASSLSRAHEQYFGPGTRLTVT.